The 8 T cell receptor beta chains reported below all come from one sample, sequenced in a study of cytomegalovirus exposure and HLA in healthy donors. PCR primers comprised 60 Vbeta and 13 Jbeta primers. Sequenced by immunoSEQ multiplex PCR; TCRdb stores in-frame clones only, minus some. Altogether over 150,000 clones are present, around 80% being singletons, with the ten largest covering approximately 7%. Material for sequencing was PBMCs. These receptors all come from a woman aged 25 to 39 in good health and CMV-seropositive.

The chain combines TRBV5-4 with TRBJ2-1, with TRBD1 as a possible D gene (5 bases). V lost 2 bases, J lost 9 bases, and 6 bases lay in between. Germline V lookup: CDR1 SGHNT, CDR2 YYREEE (reference sequence). The CDR3 sequence is 11 residues long. CDR3 coding DNA: TGTGCCAGCAGCTTTAGGGGTGAGCAGTTCTTC. Its translation is CASSFRGEQFF.

The chain couples TRBV6-6 to TRBJ2-5; D is perhaps TRBD2 (5 bases). V dropped 2 bases and J dropped 4 bases, with 11 bases sitting between them. Germline values: CDR1 MNHNY, CDR2 SVGAGI (reference sequence). The CDR3 has 14 amino acids. In DNA form, the CDR3 reads TGTGCCAGCAGTTACCGAGGGTCTGGAGAGACCCAGTACTTC. It specifies CASSYRGSGETQYF.

The chain is built from TRBV7-3 and TRBJ2-1; 16 bases map to TRBD2. Trimming removed 4 bases from V and 3 bases from J; junction bases left unmatched: 6. CDR1 is SGHTA, CDR2 FQGTGA, per germline. This CDR3 spans 18 amino acids. This CDR3 is CASSSKGLAGGSYNEQFF. CDR3 DNA sequence: TGTGCCAGCAGCTCAAAGGGACTAGCGGGGGGGAGCTACAATGAGCAGTTCTTC.

The J gene is TRBJ1-4, the V gene TRBV30, with D unclear. Germline CDR1 is GTSNPN and CDR2 is SVGIG (reference sequence). The CDR3 runs 15 residues. The V gene lost 2 bases and the J gene lost 7 bases, with 17 bases spanning the gap. The CDR3 sequence: CAWSPYGRAGEKLFF. The CDR3 DNA reads as TGTGCCTGGAGTCCTTATGGGAGGGCTGGTGAAAAACTGTTTTTT. The full variable domain, with the rest looked up from reference TRBV30 and TRBJ1-4, is SQTIHQWPATLVQPVGSPLSLECTVEGTSNPNLYWYRQAAGRGLQLLFYSVGIGQISSEVPQNLSASRPQDRQFILSSKKLLLSDSGFYLCAWSPYGRAGEKLFFGSGTQLSVL.

This chain joins TRBV29-1 and TRBJ2-7, with a weak D call TRBD2 (6 bases). This CDR3 has 14 amino acids. Trimming cost V 6 bases and J 0 bases, with 15 bases left between them. Germline V gene sequence: CDR1 SQVTM, CDR2 ANQGSEA. As DNA, the CDR3 is TGCAGCGTGGAGGGCCTAAGCAACTCCTACGAGCAGTACTTC. Encoded protein: CSVEGLSNSYEQYF.

This clone has only one observation. This chain connects TRBV6-6 to TRBJ1-1; D gene unclear. The CDR3 is made up of 12 amino acids. Germline lookup yields CDR1 MNHNY and CDR2 SVGAGI (reference sequence). V lost 4 bases and J lost 1, with 4 bases in between. This chain's CDR3 is CASSSTNTEAFF. In DNA, the CDR3 is TGTGCCAGCAGTTCTACGAACACTGAAGCTTTCTTT.

As concerns this clone: Within the sample, other DNA sequences also encode this same CDR3. The gene calls are TRBV5-1 and TRBJ1-1; TRBD1 might be the D (5 bases). Germline-derived CDR1 and CDR2 are SGHRS and YFSETQ. The V end lost 2 bases, the J end lost 1 base, and 6 bases lay between the germline ends. The length of the CDR3 is 13 residues. For the CDR3, the DNA is TGCGCCAGCAGCTTCACAGGGAACACTGAAGCTTTCTTT. Protein sequence: CASSFTGNTEAFF.

V gene TRBV4-1 combines with J gene TRBJ2-3; 9 bases are a match to TRBD2. CDR3 length equals 15 residues. Losses at the gene ends were 7 bases for V and 1 base for J; bases not matched to a gene: 6. Germline V gene data show CDR1 as MGHRA and CDR2 as YSYEKL. The CDR3 loop is CASNLAGGGTDTQYF. The CDR3 DNA sequence: TGCGCCAGCAACCTCGCGGGGGGGGGCACAGATACGCAGTATTTT.